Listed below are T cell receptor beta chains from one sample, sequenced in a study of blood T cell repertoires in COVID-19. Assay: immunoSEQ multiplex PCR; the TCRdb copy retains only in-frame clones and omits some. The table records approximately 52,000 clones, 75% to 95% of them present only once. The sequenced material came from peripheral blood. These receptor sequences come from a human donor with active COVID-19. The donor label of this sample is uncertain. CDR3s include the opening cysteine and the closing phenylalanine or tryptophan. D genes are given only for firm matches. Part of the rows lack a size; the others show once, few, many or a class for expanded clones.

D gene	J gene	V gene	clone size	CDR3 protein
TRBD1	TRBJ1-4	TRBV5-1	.	CASSLGNAGGEKLFF
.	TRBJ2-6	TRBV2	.	CASKVWAGGANVLTF
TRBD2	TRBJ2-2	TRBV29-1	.	CSVDPGGGELFF
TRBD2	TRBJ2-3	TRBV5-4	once	CASRKGLAITDTQYF
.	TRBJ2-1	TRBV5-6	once	CASSVRNEQFF
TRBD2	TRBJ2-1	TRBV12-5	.	CASGLERDLFF
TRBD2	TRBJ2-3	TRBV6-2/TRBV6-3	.	CASSYGGGGATDTQYF
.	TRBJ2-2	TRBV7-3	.	CASSPSRGGSTGELFF
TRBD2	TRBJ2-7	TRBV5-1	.	CASSEAGTSGTYEQYF
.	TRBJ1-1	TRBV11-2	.	CASSPSTGFMAFF
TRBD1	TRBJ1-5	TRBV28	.	CASSSPSGTGFIGPQHF
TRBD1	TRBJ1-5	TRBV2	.	CASSENQRQGAKYSNQPQHF
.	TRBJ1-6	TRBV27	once	CASSARGGEGSYNSPLHF
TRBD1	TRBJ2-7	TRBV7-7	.	CASSPGGPHEQYF
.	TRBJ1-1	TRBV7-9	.	CASSLLQGSQEAFF
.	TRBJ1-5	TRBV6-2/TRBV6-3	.	CASSYKGFASNQPQHF
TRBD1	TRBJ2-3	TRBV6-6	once	CASSPIRGPIDTQYF
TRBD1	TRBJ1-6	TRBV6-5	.	CASSPGTDNSPLHF
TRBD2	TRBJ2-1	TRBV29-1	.	CSVVAGGHNEQFF
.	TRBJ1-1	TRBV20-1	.	CSAGYTEAFF
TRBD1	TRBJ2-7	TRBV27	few	CASSAHPGQGAYEQYF
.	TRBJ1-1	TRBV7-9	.	CASSFPGMNTEAFF
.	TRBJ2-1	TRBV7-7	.	CASSLGTAPGNEQFF
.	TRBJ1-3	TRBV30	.	CAWRSKGQGNTIYF
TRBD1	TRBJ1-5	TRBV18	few	CASSASTGANQPQHF
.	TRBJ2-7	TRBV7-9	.	CASSTNDGTVAPSYEQYF
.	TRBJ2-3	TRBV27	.	CASSSVAELTQYF
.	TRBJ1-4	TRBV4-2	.	CASSPFGTPNEKLFF
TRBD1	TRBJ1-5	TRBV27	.	CASSPGTGNQPQHF